Listed here are 19 T cell receptor beta chains from one sample, sequenced in a study of a mutant IDH1 vaccine in newly diagnosed glioma. Some clones are missing from TCRdb's copy, which holds only in-frame ones; the method was immunoSEQ multiplex PCR. This sample carries about 36,000 clones, 81% of them seen once, and the ten largest clones take about 12%. This sample's time point: week 5, during vaccination. Vaccination used 300 ug of mutant IDH1 20-mer peptide per dose, with topical imiquimod. The antigens these receptors bind are not known. The sequencing used PBMCs, collected from a glioma patient whose treatment included an IDH1 peptide vaccine. These receptors were taken from a man aged 45 to 65 with glioma.

V usage is TRBV7-3 and J usage is TRBJ2-5, with D perhaps assigned TRBD1 or TRBD2 (5 bases each). This CDR3 spans 13 amino acids. Germline CDR1 SGHTA, CDR2 FQGTGA. V lost 5 bases and J lost 4, with 11 bases in between. In DNA, the CDR3 is TGTGCCAGCAGCACCGGGGCAGGAGAGACCCAGTACTTC. It translates to CASSTGAGETQYF.

The chain joins TRBV7-8 to TRBJ1-4; no reliable D call. V lost 1 base and J 5 bases, leaving 11 bases between the germline ends. Per the germline V gene, CDR1 is SGHVS and CDR2 is FQNEAQ. The CDR3 length is 15 residues. CDR3 coding DNA: TGTGCCAGCAGCTTAGGGGCGCAGGACAATGAAAAACTGTTTTTT. Protein sequence: CASSLGAQDNEKLFF.

V usage is TRBV28 and J usage is TRBJ2-1; unclear D gene. The CDR3 length is 11 residues. CDR1 is MDHEN and CDR2 is SYDVKM in the germline V gene. The V end lost 8 bases, the J end lost 8 bases, and 10 bases lay between the germline ends. The CDR3 reads CASSTWDEQFF. CDR3 sequence (DNA): TGTGCCAGCTCAACCTGGGATGAGCAGTTCTTC.

The V call is TRBV2, the J call TRBJ2-5; possible D gene TRBD2, 5 bases. Germline loops: CDR1 SNHLY, CDR2 FYNNEI. Trimming cost V 1 base and J 5 bases, with 14 bases left between them. The length of the CDR3 is 15 residues. CDR3 loop: CASSEVPGTGETQYF. The CDR3 DNA follows: TGTGCCAGCAGTGAAGTCCCGGGAACGGGGGAGACCCAGTACTTC. The variable domain in full, with the rest retrieved from reference TRBV2 and TRBJ2-5, is EPEVTQTPSHQVTQMGQEVILRCVPISNHLYFYWYRQILGQKVEFLVSFYNNEISEKSEIFDDQFSVERPDGSNFTLKIRSTKLEDSAMYFCASSEVPGTGETQYFGPGTRLLVL.

V gene TRBV28 combines with J gene TRBJ2-6, with D unresolved. CDR1 is MDHEN and CDR2 is SYDVKM in the germline V gene. V lost 5 bases and J 0 bases, leaving 8 bases between the germline ends. CDR3 length: 15 residues. As DNA, the CDR3 is TGTGCCAGCAGTGGGCACGACTCTGGGGCCAACGTCCTGACTTTC. It codes for CASSGHDSGANVLTF.

This clone came up a few times. The genes are TRBV11-3 and TRBJ1-6; 9 bases agree with TRBD1. Unmatched junction bases numbered 3, after V lost 5 bases and J lost 7 bases. The CDR3 sequence is 14 residues long. The germline V gene has CDR1 SGHNT and CDR2 YENEEA. The CDR3, as DNA: TGTGCCAGCAGCAGAGACAGGGGGAATTCACCCCTCCACTTT. This gives the protein CASSRDRGNSPLHF.

This sequence joins TRBV15 and TRBJ2-3; 7 bases line up with TRBD2. Germline V CDR1 and CDR2: LNHNV, YYDKDF (reference sequence). The CDR3 runs 16 residues. V lost 0 bases and J lost 1; bases outside the gene matches: 4. CDR3 in amino acids: CATSRDNAGGTDTQYF. CDR3 nucleotides: TGTGCCACCAGCAGAGATAACGCGGGGGGCACAGATACGCAGTATTTT.

The genes are TRBV6-1 and TRBJ1-1; D not resolved. The germline V gene encodes CDR1 MNHNS and CDR2 SASEGT. This CDR3 comprises 15 residues. Trimming took off 4 bases at V and 0 bases at J, with 12 bases between the two ends. CDR3 in amino acids: CASSVTVFMNTEAFF. The CDR3 DNA sequence: TGTGCCAGCAGTGTAACTGTATTCATGAACACTGAAGCTTTCTTT.

The chain employs TRBV18 and TRBJ1-4, with 10 positions matching TRBD1. Germline V gene data show CDR1 as KGHSH and CDR2 as LQKENI. The CDR3 spans 15 residues. V lost 4 bases to trimming and J lost 14 bases; unmatched junction nucleotides: 13. The CDR3 loop is CASSQPGQGRISLFF. The DNA for the CDR3 is TGTGCCAGCTCACAGCCGGGACAGGGGCGAATTAGCCTGTTTTTT.

The V and J genes are TRBV11-2 and TRBJ1-1; TRBD1 matches at 8 bases. Germline loops: CDR1 SGHAT, CDR2 FQNNGV. The CDR3 is 14 amino acids. Trimming took 5 bases from V and 5 from J; bases not matched to a gene: 7. The CDR3 bases are TGTGCCAGCAGCGATCGGACAGGGCAGACTGAAGCTTTCTTT. This translates into CASSDRTGQTEAFF.

The chain employs TRBV2 and TRBJ2-6; 7 nucleotides agree with TRBD1. V gave up 6 bases and J gave up 2 bases; unmatched junction bases: 4. The CDR3 is 15 amino acids. CDR1 and CDR2 from the germline V gene are SNHLY and FYNNEI. CDR3 residues: CASSRDSAGANVLTF. Here the CDR3 DNA reads TGTGCCAGCAGCCGGGACAGTGCTGGGGCCAACGTCCTGACTTTC.

The chain recombines TRBV9 with TRBJ1-4; possibly TRBD1 for D (5 bases). Trimming removed 0 bases at V and 6 bases at J, with 12 bases between. Germline V lookup: CDR1 SGDLS, CDR2 YYNGEE. The CDR3 contains 15 residues. For the CDR3, the DNA is TGTGCCAGCAGCGTAGGAGCAGGGAGATATGAAAAACTGTTTTTT. Translated, it gives CASSVGAGRYEKLFF.

The rearrangement uses TRBV5-6 and TRBJ2-2, with D maybe TRBD2 (5 bases). V lost 6 bases and J 5 bases, leaving 20 bases between the germline ends. Germline CDR1 and CDR2: SGHDT and YYEEEE. The CDR3 is made up of 16 amino acids. The CDR3 protein is CASTVLRGIGTGELFF. The CDR3 DNA is TGTGCCAGCACCGTCCTTAGAGGGATCGGAACCGGGGAGCTGTTTTTT.

The gene calls are TRBV5-1 and TRBJ1-1; the match to TRBD1 covers 8 bases. Germline V gives CDR1 SGHRS, CDR2 YFSETQ. The CDR3 covers 13 residues. Trimming cost V 6 bases and J 0 bases; bases outside gene matches: 1. CDR3 nucleotides: TGCGCCAGCACCAGGGGGCTGAACACTGAAGCTTTCTTT. It translates to CASTRGLNTEAFF.

The V gene is TRBV7-2, the J gene TRBJ1-5; TRBD1 is a possible D gene (6 bases). CDR1 and CDR2 (germline): SGHTA, FQGNSA. The CDR3 has 14 residues. V lost 3 bases, J lost 9 bases, and 15 bases lay in between. DNA for the CDR3: TGTGCCAGCAGCTTGTCCGAACAGGGAACGCCCCAGCATTTT. Translated: CASSLSEQGTPQHF.

The chain couples TRBV29-1 to TRBJ2-1, with a weak D call TRBD2 (5 bases). This CDR3 region has 14 residues. Germline assignment: CDR1 SQVTM and CDR2 ANQGSEA. V gave up 4 bases and J gave up 1 base, with 11 bases separating them. This CDR3 reads CSVASGISYNEQFF. Here the CDR3 DNA reads TGCAGCGTTGCATCGGGGATTTCCTACAATGAGCAGTTCTTC.

The chain couples TRBV27 to TRBJ2-7, with D possibly matching TRBD2 (5 bases). From germline, CDR1 is MNHEY and CDR2 SMNVEV (reference sequence). Trimming pared 4 bases from V and 2 bases from J, leaving 12 bases between. The CDR3 has 14 amino acids. The CDR3, as DNA: TGTGCCAGCAGTTCTGGACTCTGGGCCTACGAGCAGTACTTC. It is translated as CASSSGLWAYEQYF.

The chain employs TRBV11-2 and TRBJ2-7; no firm D call. The CDR3 covers 15 residues. Trimming removed 5 bases at V and 5 bases at J, with 19 bases between. Germline CDR1 is SGHAT and CDR2 is FQNNGV. The CDR3 nucleotides read TGTGCCAGCAGCACATTAAGGGCGGTGAGCCACGAGCAGTACTTC. This sequence encodes CASSTLRAVSHEQYF.

This clone was recorded a few times. The chain employs TRBV13 and TRBJ1-6, with D unclear. Trimming stripped 3 bases from V and 10 bases from J, with 10 bases between. The CDR3 is made up of 13 amino acids. CDR1 and CDR2 from the germline V gene are PRHDT and FYEKMQ (reference sequence). The CDR3 coding sequence is TGTGCCAGCAGCTTGTTTGTGAAATCACCCCTCCACTTT. As protein: CASSLFVKSPLHF.